This T cell receptor (beta chain) came from a study of blood T cell repertoires in COVID-19. Across the whole study: Sources were T cells, B-cell-depleted T cells, or PBMCs; the material itself was cDNA or gDNA.

Under the authors' procedure: Estimation of nucleated cell counts relied on the amplification of reference gene primers. This table comes from immunoSEQ multiplex PCR, and its TCRdb copy is limited to in-frame clones, with some not included. The V and J calls and clone size come from that table; D and trimming were worked out from the DNA. Of about 130,000 clones in the sample, approximately 83% were seen once. This CDR3 has 16 amino acids. Germline V gene data show CDR1 as SGHRS and CDR2 as YFSETQ. The V and J ends lost 4 bases and 0 bases, in that order; junction bases with no gene match: 6. This clone was seen a handful of times.

This chain connects TRBV5-1 to TRBJ1-3; 8 nucleotides agree with TRBD1. Sequencing input: peripheral blood. This TCR derives from a woman over 75 with acute or convalescent COVID-19. In nucleotides, the CDR3 is TGCGCCAGCAGCACGGGACAGGAGAGCTCTGGAAACACCATATATTTT. It encodes CASSTGQESSGNTIYF. Based on the CDR3 plus reference TRBV5-1 and TRBJ1-3, the full variable domain is KAGVTQTPRYLIKTRGQQVTLSCSPISGHRSVSWYQQTPGQGLQFLFEYFSETQRNKGNFPGRFSGRQFSNSRSEMNVSTLELGDSALYLCASSTGQESSGNTIYFGEGSWLTVV.